This TCR beta chain originates from a study of blood T cell repertoires in COVID-19. For the study at large: Donors in the United States, Italy and Spain gave samples during acute or convalescent COVID-19.

The authors' processing: Amplification with reference gene primers provided the estimates of nucleated cell counts. Here immunoSEQ multiplex PCR was the method, and the copy in TCRdb shows in-frame clones only, minus some. That table is the source of V, J and clone size, and D and trimming were worked out from the DNA. There are a few hundred thousand clones in the sample; around 90% occur only once, and over 0.55% lies in the top ten. The TCR comes from a human donor in a cohort sampled during active COVID-19. The sequenced material came from peripheral blood.

The CDR3 reads CASSTSGTLSNQPQHF. DNA for the CDR3: TGTGCCAGTAGTACTTCCGGGACACTTAGCAATCAGCCCCAGCATTTT. The J gene is TRBJ1-5, the V gene TRBV19; perhaps TRBD1 as D (6 bases). Germline V gene sequence: CDR1 LNHDA, CDR2 SQIVND (reference sequence). V lost 4 bases and J lost 0, with 13 bases in between. The CDR3 is 16 residues long.